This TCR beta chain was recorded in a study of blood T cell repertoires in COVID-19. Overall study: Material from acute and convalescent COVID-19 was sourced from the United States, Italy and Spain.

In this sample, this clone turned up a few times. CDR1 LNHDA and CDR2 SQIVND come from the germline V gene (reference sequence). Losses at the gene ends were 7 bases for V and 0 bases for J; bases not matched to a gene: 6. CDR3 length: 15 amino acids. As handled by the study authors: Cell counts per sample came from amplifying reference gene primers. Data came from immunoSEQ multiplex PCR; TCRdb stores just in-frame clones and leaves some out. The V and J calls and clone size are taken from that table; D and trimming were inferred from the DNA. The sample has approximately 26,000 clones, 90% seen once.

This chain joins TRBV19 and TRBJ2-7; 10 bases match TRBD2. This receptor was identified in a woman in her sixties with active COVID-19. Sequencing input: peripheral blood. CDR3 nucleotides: TGTGCCAGTAAAGAAGCGGGAGGGAGCTCCTACGAGCAGTACTTC. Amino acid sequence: CASKEAGGSSYEQYF.